This is a list of T cell receptor beta chains from one sample in a study of shared clonotypes between healthy human individuals. TCRdb keeps only in-frame clones here, not all; method: immunoSEQ multiplex PCR. The sample has about 580,000 clones, roughly 98% seen once. Sequenced sample: naive CD8+ T cells sorted from blood. The receptors come from a man younger than 45 in good health. CDR3s include the opening cysteine and the closing phenylalanine or tryptophan. The D gene is left open where the match is weak.

15	-	TRBV7-9	TRBJ2-5	CASSARDTQQETQYF	TGTGCCAGCAGCGCCCGGGACACACAACAAGAGACCCAGTACTTC
16	-	TRBV30	TRBJ2-7	CAWSVQVLGSSYEQYF	TGTGCCTGGAGTGTACAAGTACTGGGGAGCTCCTACGAGCAGTACTTC
13	-	TRBV29-1	TRBJ1-1	CSVEGRTVVEAFF	TGCAGCGTTGAAGGCAGGACAGTGGTAGAGGCTTTCTTT
13	-	TRBV4-1	TRBJ2-3	CASSQRGLDTQYF	TGCGCCAGCAGTCAAAGGGGCCTCGATACGCAGTATTTT
12	-	TRBV6-5	TRBJ2-1	CASSYGPQGWFF	TGTGCCAGCAGTTACGGCCCCCAGGGGTGGTTCTTC
14	TRBD2	TRBV28	TRBJ2-1	CASRTSGSYNEQFF	TGTGCCAGCAGAACTAGCGGATCCTACAATGAGCAGTTCTTC
14	-	TRBV5-8	TRBJ2-3	CASSFRDSTDTQYF	TGTGCCAGCAGCTTCCGTGATAGCACAGATACGCAGTATTTT
10	-	TRBV20-1	TRBJ1-5	CSAGRQPQHF	TGCAGTGCTGGAAGACAGCCCCAGCATTTT
17	-	TRBV7-9	TRBJ2-1	CASSLARSVGGPNEQFF	TGTGCCAGCAGCTTAGCCCGGTCAGTCGGAGGGCCAAATGAGCAGTTCTTC
13	-	TRBV12-5	TRBJ2-5	CASGSREEETQYF	TGTGCTAGTGGTTCGAGGGAAGAAGAGACCCAGTACTTC
9	-	TRBV20-1	TRBJ2-1	CSARGEQFF	TGCAGTGCTAGGGGTGAGCAGTTCTTC